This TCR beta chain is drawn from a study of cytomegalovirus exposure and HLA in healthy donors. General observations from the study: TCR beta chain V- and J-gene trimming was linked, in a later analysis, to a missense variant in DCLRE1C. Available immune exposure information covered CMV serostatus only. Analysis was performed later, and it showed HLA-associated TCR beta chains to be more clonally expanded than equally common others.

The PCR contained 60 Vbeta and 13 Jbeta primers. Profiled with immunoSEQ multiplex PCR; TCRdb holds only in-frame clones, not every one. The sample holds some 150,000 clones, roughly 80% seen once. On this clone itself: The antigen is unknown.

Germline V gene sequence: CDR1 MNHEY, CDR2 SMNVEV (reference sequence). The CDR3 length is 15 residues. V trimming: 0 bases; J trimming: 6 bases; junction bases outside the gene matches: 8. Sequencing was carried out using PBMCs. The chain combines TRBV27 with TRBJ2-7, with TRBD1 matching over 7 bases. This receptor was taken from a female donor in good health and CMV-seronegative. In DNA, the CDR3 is TGTGCCAGCAGTTTATCGTCCCCAGCAGGGGGCGAGCAGTACTTC. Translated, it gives CASSLSSPAGGEQYF.